These 7 T cell receptor beta chains were sequenced from one sample in a study of regulatory T cells in long-lasting Graves disease (TCRdb year 2021). The sample's time point label is to be understood as: newly diagnosed GD, antithyroid drugs for less than 3 months. RNA was extracted from PBMCs in TRIzol for both TCR sequencing and RNA sequencing. Library prep was done by multiplex PCR. This sample was sequenced with an Illumina HiSeq 4000. To build TCR beta libraries, CDR3 regions were amplified by Arm-PCR using iRepertoire HTBI primers. The raw public data were reprocessed by TCRdb itself: fastp quality trimming at Q25, MiXCR clonotype calling, in-frame beta chains only. Identical CDR3 protein sequences are pooled into one entry, listed with their most common genes and DNA. Counted in this sample were 350,000 to 450,000 distinct CDR3 sequences; roughly 10% of them appeared once. The ten largest make up approximately 17% of the sample.

These data are also associated with another study on T cells in Graves' hyperthyroidism and ophthalmopathy.

The specimen comprised peripheral blood mononuclear cells (PBMCs), sampled at new diagnosis, from a patient treated with antithyroid drugs. These receptors all come from a woman under 30 with Graves disease. Donor details come from another sample of the same person, matched by shared clones.

This chain joins TRBV4-3 and TRBJ1-2; D possibly corresponds to TRBD1 (5 bases). CDR1 is LGHNA, CDR2 YSLEER, per germline. Trimming cost V 4 bases and J 5 bases, with 20 bases left between them. This CDR3 has 16 residues. The CDR3 spells CASSPSGRGTSYGYTF. The CDR3 DNA reads TGCGCCAGCAGCCCTTCTGGTCGGGGGACTTCTTATGGCTACACCTTC.

This clonotype was counted many times. The chain couples TRBV28 to TRBJ1-1, with D tentatively TRBD1 (6 bases). Trimming removed 10 bases at V and 2 bases at J, with 23 bases between. The CDR3 has 16 amino acids. The V gene's germline CDR1 is MDHEN and CDR2 SYDVKM. In nucleotides, the CDR3 is TGTGCCATCGGACGGAGGGGGGCGAGGCATAACACTGAAGCTTTCTTT. Its protein is CAIGRRGARHNTEAFF.

This clonotype was observed at least ten times. This chain uses TRBV3-1 with TRBJ1-3; a possible D gene is TRBD1 (5 bases). V dropped 4 bases and J dropped 0 bases, with 16 bases sitting between them. This CDR3 spans 17 amino acids. Germline-derived CDR1 and CDR2 are LGHDT and YNNKEL (reference sequence). The CDR3 DNA follows: TGTGCCAGCAGCCGTTTGGGACTAAAGGACTCTGGAAACACCATATATTTT. Amino acid sequence: CASSRLGLKDSGNTIYF. Complete variable domain (other parts from reference TRBV3-1 and TRBJ1-3): DTAVSQTPKYLVTQMGNDKSIKCEQNLGHDTMYWYKQDSKKFLKIMFSYNNKELIINETVPNRFSPKSPDKAHLNLHINSLELGDSAVYFCASSRLGLKDSGNTIYFGEGSWLTVV.

V is TRBV19 and J is TRBJ1-2; D is uncertain. Trimming left V 5 bases short and J 6 bases short, with 16 bases between. This CDR3 region has 14 residues. CDR1 LNHDA and CDR2 SQIVND come from the germline V gene (reference sequence). CDR3 DNA sequence: TGTGCCAGTAGTGGCCTACATGGATTCGATGGCTACACCTTC. Residues: CASSGLHGFDGYTF.

V gene TRBV6-2 or TRBV6-3 combines with J gene TRBJ2-7; D possibly corresponds to TRBD2 (6 bases). The CDR3 is made up of 13 amino acids. The germline V gene encodes CDR1 MNHEY and CDR2 SVGEGT. Trimming removed 10 bases at V and 0 bases at J, with 13 bases between. For the CDR3, the DNA is TGTGCCACCGGCGACGGGAGCTCCTACGAGCAGTACTTC. It encodes CATGDGSSYEQYF.

This clonotype was recorded a few times. The chain couples TRBV20-1 to TRBJ2-7; 8 bases are shared with TRBD2. The germline CDR1 and CDR2 sequences are DFQATT and SNEGSKA (reference sequence). The V gene end was trimmed by 5 bases and the J gene end by 3 bases; junction bases not matched to a gene: 12. The CDR3 consists of 15 residues. The CDR3 sequence: CSASLPSGSVYEQYF. CDR3 DNA: TGCAGTGCTTCACTACCGAGCGGGAGCGTCTACGAGCAGTACTTC.

This clonotype occurred many times. J is TRBJ1-4 and V is TRBV4-1; 9 positions agree with TRBD1. CDR3 length: 14 residues. In germline, CDR1 is MGHRA, CDR2 YSYEKL. V trimming: 5 bases; J trimming: 7 bases; junction bases outside the gene matches: 5. The CDR3, as DNA: TGCGCCAGCAGCTACGGGACAGGGAGTGAAAAACTGTTTTTT. It yields the protein CASSYGTGSEKLFF.